Listed below are T cell receptor beta chains from one sample, sequenced in a study of immune heterogeneity within non-small cell lung tumors. One entry per CDR3 protein results from TCRdb running MiXCR on the multiplex PCR reads. This table holds 20,000 to 25,000 distinct CDR3 sequences, about 30% found once. The sequencing sample was made of lung tumor tissue. The origin of the receptors is a man aged 35-49 years with non-small cell lung cancer. Each CDR3 is given with its conserved first and last residue. The D gene is left open where the match is weak. Clone sizes are given selectively: once, few, many, or a class where the clone is expanded.

V	size	length	D	J	CDR3	DNA
TRBV7-2	NA	13	NA	TRBJ1-5	CFSSLAMNKPQHF	TGTTTCAGCAGCTTAGCTATGAATAAGCCCCAGCATTTT
TRBV5-1	many	13	NA	TRBJ2-7	CASSLNPTGNPIF	TGCGCCAGCAGCTTGAACCCCACGGGTAATCCGATCTTC
TRBV27	many	16	TRBD1	TRBJ1-2	CASSLEGRGPNYGYTF	TGTGCCAGCAGTTTAGAGGGGAGGGGGCCTAACTATGGCTACACCTTC
TRBV15	once	15	NA	TRBJ2-7	CATSRGAGALYEQYF	TGTGCCACCAGCAGAGGAGCAGGGGCCCTATACGAGCAGTACTTC
TRBV13	many	15	TRBD1	TRBJ1-1	CASSGRQGANTEAFF	TGTGCCAGCAGCGGGAGACAGGGGGCAAACACTGAAGCTTTCTTT
TRBV27	many	12	TRBD1	TRBJ1-3	CAITGDQNTIYF	TGTGCCATAACAGGGGATCAAAACACCATATATTTT
TRBV11-2	once	16	TRBD2	TRBJ2-1	CASSFGLAGANDEQFF	TGTGCCAGCAGCTTCGGACTAGCGGGAGCTAACGATGAGCAGTTCTTC
TRBV11-3	NA	12	NA	TRBJ2-3	CVSSLQADTQYF	TGTGTCAGCAGCTTACAGGCAGATACGCAGTATTTT
TRBV9	once	13	NA	TRBJ1-1	CASRVGLNTEAFF	TGTGCCAGCAGAGTAGGGTTGAACACTGAAGCTTTCTTT
TRBV5-1	few	17	NA	TRBJ1-4	CASSLGGALSNYEKLFF	TGCGCCAGCAGCTTGGGTGGGGCGTTATCCAATTATGAAAAACTGTTTTTT
TRBV9	once	15	NA	TRBJ1-6	CASIVTATLNSPLHF	TGTGCCAGCATCGTCACAGCGACCTTGAATTCACCCCTCCACTTT
TRBV20-1	many	13	NA	TRBJ1-5	CSAGLSGPQPQHF	TGCAGTGCTGGCCTCTCGGGGCCGCAGCCCCAGCATTTT
TRBV19	NA	14	TRBD2	TRBJ2-1	CASTSGSSYNEQFF	TGTGCCAGCACTAGCGGGAGCTCCTACAATGAGCAGTTCTTC
TRBV20-1	many	16	NA	TRBJ1-6	CSARDSRFRTSSPLHF	TGCAGTGCTAGAGATTCCCGGTTCAGAACTTCTTCACCCCTCCACTTT
TRBV6-1	many	15	TRBD1	TRBJ1-2	CASRGSGGKVYGYTF	TGTGCCAGCAGGGGTTCAGGGGGCAAAGTCTATGGCTACACCTTC
TRBV10-2	few	14	NA	TRBJ2-2	CASSDIWELRELFF	TGCGCCAGCAGTGATATCTGGGAGTTACGGGAGCTGTTTTTT
TRBV12-3/TRBV12-4	few	11	NA	TRBJ2-2	CASSLARELFF	TGTGCCAGCAGTTTAGCCAGGGAGCTGTTTTTT
TRBV24-1	medium-sized	16	NA	TRBJ2-7	CATSDKTGTQLYEQYF	TGTGCCACCAGTGACAAGACCGGGACCCAACTTTACGAGCAGTACTTC
TRBV12-3/TRBV12-4	NA	11	NA	TRBJ2-7	CASSLTNGQYF	TGTGCCAGCAGCCTGACGAACGGGCAGTACTTC
TRBV9	few	18	NA	TRBJ2-7	CASTLREGGQGVSYEQYF	TGTGCCAGCACCCTGCGGGAGGGGGGACAGGGAGTCTCCTACGAGCAGTACTTC
TRBV12-3/TRBV12-4	many	13	NA	TRBJ2-7	CASRYGLVGEQYF	TGTGCCAGCAGGTACGGTCTCGTGGGGGAGCAGTACTTC
TRBV6-1	NA	14	NA	TRBJ1-6	CASSEVPTNPPLHF	TGTGCCAGCAGTGAAGTACCGACTAATCCACCCCTCCACTTT
TRBV19	NA	17	NA	TRBJ1-2	CASSDQNTGAGNYGYTF	TGTGCCAGTAGCGACCAAAATACCGGGGCAGGGAACTATGGCTACACCTTC
TRBV3-1	few	15	NA	TRBJ2-2	CASSQRIQATGELFF	TGTGCCAGCAGCCAACGTATACAGGCTACCGGGGAGCTGTTTTTT
TRBV6-1	few	14	TRBD1	TRBJ1-2	CASTPTGNRYGYTF	TGTGCCAGCACCCCGACAGGGAACCGCTATGGCTACACCTTC
TRBV20-1	NA	13	NA	TRBJ2-7	CSASPSRSYEQYF	TGCAGTGCTTCCCCTTCCCGCTCCTACGAGCAGTACTTC
TRBV5-4	few	15	NA	TRBJ1-6	CASSLNSGVGSPLHF	TGTGCCAGCAGCTTGAATTCAGGAGTCGGTTCACCCCTCCACTTT
TRBV7-3	NA	16	TRBD1	TRBJ2-2	CASSPDRTGNTGELFF	TGTGCCAGCAGCCCCGATAGGACAGGGAACACCGGGGAGCTGTTTTTT
TRBV5-5	many	14	NA	TRBJ1-4	CASSLDPDGEKLFF	TGTGCCAGCAGCTTGGATCCTGACGGTGAAAAACTGTTTTTT
TRBV7-9	NA	17	NA	TRBJ2-1	CASRPTRGGTGANEQFF	TGTGCCAGCAGACCAACCAGGGGGGGCACCGGGGCAAATGAGCAGTTCTTC
TRBV6-1	medium-sized	15	TRBD1	TRBJ1-2	CASRSQGTGNYGYTF	TGTGCCAGCAGATCCCAAGGGACAGGAAACTATGGCTACACCTTC
TRBV24-1	NA	13	NA	TRBJ2-2	CATSFSHTGELFF	TGTGCCACCAGTTTCTCACACACCGGGGAGCTGTTTTTT
TRBV10-2	few	14	NA	TRBJ1-6	CASSIDVYNSPLHF	TGCGCCAGCAGTATCGACGTCTATAATTCACCCCTCCACTTT
TRBV5-1	NA	14	NA	TRBJ2-3	CATRGQTSTDTQYF	TGCGCCACCCGCGGGCAGACTAGCACAGATACGCAGTATTTT
TRBV13	many	15	TRBD2	TRBJ2-7	CASSLGSGRGYEQYF	TGTGCCAGCAGCTTAGGGAGCGGGAGAGGATACGAGCAGTACTTC
TRBV5-1	many	15	TRBD1	TRBJ1-6	CASSTDRINNSPLHF	TGCGCCAGCAGCACGGACAGGATTAATAATTCACCCCTCCACTTT
TRBV20-1	medium-sized	15	TRBD1	TRBJ1-5	CSATRTGMNNQPQHF	TGCAGTGCTACCCGGACAGGGATGAACAATCAGCCCCAGCATTTT
TRBV27	medium-sized	13	NA	TRBJ2-7	CASSLNPRYEQYF	TGTGCCAGCAGTCTCAACCCACGGTACGAGCAGTACTTC
TRBV18	few	15	NA	TRBJ1-2	CASSPDPVPGEGYTF	TGTGCCAGCTCACCAGATCCAGTTCCTGGGGAGGGCTACACCTTC
TRBV6-5	NA	14	TRBD1	TRBJ1-1	CASSYGTEGEGAFF	TGTGCCAGCAGTTACGGGACAGAGGGCGAAGGAGCTTTCTTT
TRBV3-1	NA	18	TRBD2	TRBJ2-3	CASSRSASSGFVQDTQYF	TGTGCCAGCAGCCGGAGCGCTAGTAGCGGGTTCGTTCAGGATACGCAGTATTTT
TRBV7-9	NA	14	NA	TRBJ1-3	CASSLDGSGNTIYF	TGTGCCAGCAGCTTAGATGGGTCCGGAAACACCATATATTTT
TRBV11-2	few	15	NA	TRBJ1-4	CASSRGTVMNEKLFF	TGTGCCAGCAGCCGCGGGACGGTGATGAATGAAAAACTGTTTTTT
TRBV5-1	few	16	NA	TRBJ2-2	CASMSVALSNTGELFF	TGCGCCAGCATGAGTGTAGCGTTATCGAACACCGGGGAGCTGTTTTTT